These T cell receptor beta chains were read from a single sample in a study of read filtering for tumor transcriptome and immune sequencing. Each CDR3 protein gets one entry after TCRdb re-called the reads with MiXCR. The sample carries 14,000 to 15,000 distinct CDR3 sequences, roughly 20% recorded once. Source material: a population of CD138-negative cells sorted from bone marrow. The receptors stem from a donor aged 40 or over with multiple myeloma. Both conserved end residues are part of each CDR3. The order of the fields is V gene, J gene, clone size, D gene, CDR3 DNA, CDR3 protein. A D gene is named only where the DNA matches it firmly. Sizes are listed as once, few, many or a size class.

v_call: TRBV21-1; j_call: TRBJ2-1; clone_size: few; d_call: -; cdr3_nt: TGTGCGGCGAGGGAAGGGACTAGCGGTCCGGGCTCCTACAATGAGCAGTTCTTC; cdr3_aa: CAAREGTSGPGSYNEQFF
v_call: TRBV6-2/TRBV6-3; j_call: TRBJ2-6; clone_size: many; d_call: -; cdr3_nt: TGTGCCAGCAGTTACTCGCCCGGTGGAGTTGGTGGGGCCAACGTCCTGACTTTC; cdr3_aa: CASSYSPGGVGGANVLTF
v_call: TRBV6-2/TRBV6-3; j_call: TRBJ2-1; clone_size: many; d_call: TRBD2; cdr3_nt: TGTGCCAGCAGTCACCGGGGGGGCCCATCCTACAATGAGCAGTTCTTC; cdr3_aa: CASSHRGGPSYNEQFF
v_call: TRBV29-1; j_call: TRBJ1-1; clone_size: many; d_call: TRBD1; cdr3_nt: TGCAGCGCTGGCCGGGCAGGGGGCTGGAACACTGAAGCTTTCTTT; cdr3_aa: CSAGRAGGWNTEAFF
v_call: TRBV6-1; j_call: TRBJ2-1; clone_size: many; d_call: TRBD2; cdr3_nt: TGTGCCAGCAGTGAATGGCTAGCGGACAATGAGCAGTTCTTC; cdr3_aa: CASSEWLADNEQFF
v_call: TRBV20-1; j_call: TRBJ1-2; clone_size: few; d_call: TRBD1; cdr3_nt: TGCAGTGCTAGAGATCCCCGGACAGGAAACTATGGCTACACCTTC; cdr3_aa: CSARDPRTGNYGYTF
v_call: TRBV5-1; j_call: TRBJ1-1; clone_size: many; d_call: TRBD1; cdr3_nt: TGCGCCAGCAGCTTCTTACCTAAGATAGTGGGACAGGGGAATGTGAACACTGAAGCTTTCTTT; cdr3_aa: CASSFLPKIVGQGNVNTEAFF
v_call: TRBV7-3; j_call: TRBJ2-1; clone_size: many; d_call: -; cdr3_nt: TGTGCCAGCAGCGCATCAGGATACAATGAGCAGTTCTTC; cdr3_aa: CASSASGYNEQFF
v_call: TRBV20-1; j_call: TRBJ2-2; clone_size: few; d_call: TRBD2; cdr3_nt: TGCAGTGCTAGCCCTAGCGGGAACGGGGAGCTGTTTTTT; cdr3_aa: CSASPSGNGELFF
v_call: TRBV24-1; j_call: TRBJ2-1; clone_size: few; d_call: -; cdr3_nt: TGTGCCACCAGACAGTCAGCCAGGGATGAGCAGTTCTTC; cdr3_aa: CATRQSARDEQFF
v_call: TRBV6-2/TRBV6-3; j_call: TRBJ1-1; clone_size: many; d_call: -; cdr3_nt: TGTGCCAGCAGCCTCGGGGCCGCTCTTTCTGAAGCTTTCTTT; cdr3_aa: CASSLGAALSEAFF
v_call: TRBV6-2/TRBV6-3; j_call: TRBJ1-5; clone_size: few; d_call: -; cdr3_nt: TGTGCCAGCGATCCCGGGGGTCAGGGTCAGCCCCAGCATTTT; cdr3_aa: CASDPGGQGQPQHF
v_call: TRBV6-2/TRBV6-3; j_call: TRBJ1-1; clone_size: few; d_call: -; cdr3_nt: TGTGCCAGCAACCATCCCGGGGGGTCCTACACTGAAGCTTTCTTT; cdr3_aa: CASNHPGGSYTEAFF
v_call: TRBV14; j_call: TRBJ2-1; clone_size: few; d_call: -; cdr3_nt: TGTGCCAGCAGCCCCCTCTGGGAAGAGCAGTTCTTC; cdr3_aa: CASSPLWEEQFF
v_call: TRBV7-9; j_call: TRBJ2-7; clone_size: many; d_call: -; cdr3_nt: TGTGCCAGCAGCGCACAGGGTTACGAGCAGTACTTC; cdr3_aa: CASSAQGYEQYF
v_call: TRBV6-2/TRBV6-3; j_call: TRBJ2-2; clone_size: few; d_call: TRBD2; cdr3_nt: TGTGCCAGCAGCGGACCGCTCAGCGGGAGGGCCGTTGACACCGGGGAGCTGTTTTTT; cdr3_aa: CASSGPLSGRAVDTGELFF